Listed below are T cell receptor beta chains from one sample, sequenced in a study of blood T cell repertoires in COVID-19. The table came from immunoSEQ multiplex PCR; TCRdb's copy has only in-frame clones and leaves some out. The data contain tens of thousands of clones, roughly 84% of them singletons. The sequenced material came from peripheral blood. The receptors originated from a man in his forties or fifties with acute or convalescent COVID-19. Each CDR3 is given with its conserved first and last residue. Each record gives: D gene, clone size, V gene, J gene, CDR3 protein, CDR3 DNA. D genes are given only for firm matches. The listing skips clone size in some rows; elsewhere it reads once, few, many or a size class.

>.|.|TRBV7-2|TRBJ1-3
CASSQQTGSGNTIYF
TGTGCCAGCAGCCAACAGACAGGCTCTGGAAACACCATATATTTT
>TRBD2|few|TRBV27|TRBJ2-1
CASSLFIGSGRSNEQFF
TGTGCCAGCAGTTTATTCATTGGTAGCGGGAGGTCGAATGAGCAGTTCTTC
>.|once|TRBV19|TRBJ1-5
CASSIGGNQPQHF
TGTGCCAGTAGTATCGGGGGGAATCAGCCCCAGCATTTT
>.|.|TRBV20-1|TRBJ2-7
CSASLYEQYF
TGCAGTGCTAGCCTCTACGAGCAGTACTTC
>.|.|TRBV28|TRBJ1-2
CASSLWDGGDGYTF
TGTGCCAGCAGTTTATGGGACGGGGGGGACGGCTACACCTTC
>TRBD2|.|TRBV11-2|TRBJ2-1
CASSKLAGAGEQFF
TGTGCCAGCAGCAAACTAGCGGGAGCCGGTGAGCAGTTCTTC
>.|.|TRBV28|TRBJ1-2
CASRIRGQFYGYTF
TGTGCCAGCAGAATACGAGGACAGTTCTATGGCTACACCTTC
>.|.|TRBV4-1|TRBJ2-5
CASSQVGSGKETQYF
TGCGCCAGCAGCCAAGTTGGTAGCGGAAAGGAGACCCAGTACTTC
>.|once|TRBV5-1|TRBJ1-5
CASSLIGGSNQPQHF
TGCGCCAGCAGCTTGATAGGAGGGAGCAATCAGCCCCAGCATTTT
>TRBD2|few|TRBV4-3|TRBJ2-1
CASSQDPGGGAGEQFF
TGCGCCAGCAGCCAAGATCCGGGCGGGGGGGCTGGAGAGCAGTTCTTC